This T cell receptor (beta chain) was profiled in a study of CD8 T cells in ankylosing spondylitis. The study's findings and limits: Disease-linked clones reportedly showed significant enrichment in matched ankylosing spondylitis synovial fluid. Made up of about eight highly homologous variants, a TCR beta motif appeared characteristic of ankylosing spondylitis blood.

At least ten counts were recorded for this clonotype. Its antigen remains unknown. Libraries for TCR beta were made by quantitative 5'-RACE with molecular barcodes. TCRdb called the 5' RACE reads again in MiXCR, with one record for every CDR3 protein. Of approximately 250,000 distinct CDR3 sequences listed, approximately 7.6% are singletons. V gave up 4 bases and J gave up 8 bases, with 21 bases separating them. The CDR3 spans 16 residues. V usage is TRBV12-3 or TRBV12-4 and J usage is TRBJ2-1, with a weak D call TRBD1 (6 bases). The receptor was derived from a female donor with ankylosing spondylitis or in good health (not recorded which). The sample taken for sequencing was blood, either unsorted or a sorted T cell fraction (not recorded which). In DNA, the CDR3 is TGTGCCAGCAGTTCCCCTCAGGGGACATTAGTACATGAGCAGTTCTTC. Amino acid sequence: CASSSPQGTLVHEQFF.